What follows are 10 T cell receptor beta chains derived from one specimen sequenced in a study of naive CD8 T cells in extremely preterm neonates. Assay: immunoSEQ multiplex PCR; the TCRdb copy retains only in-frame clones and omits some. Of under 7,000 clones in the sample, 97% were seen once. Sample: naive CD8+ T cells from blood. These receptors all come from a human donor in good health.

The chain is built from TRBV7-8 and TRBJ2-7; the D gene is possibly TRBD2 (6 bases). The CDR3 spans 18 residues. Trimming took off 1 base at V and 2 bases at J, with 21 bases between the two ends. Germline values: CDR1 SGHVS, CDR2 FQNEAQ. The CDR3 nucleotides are TGTGCCAGCAGCTTAGATTTGGAGCCTAGGGAGGCCACCTACGAGCAGTACTTC. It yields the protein CASSLDLEPREATYEQYF.

Here the CDR3 reads CASRDDREVTEAFF. The CDR3 bases are TGTGCCAGCAGAGATGACAGGGAGGTCACTGAAGCTTTCTTT. The rearrangement joins TRBV2 to TRBJ1-1, with 7 bases matching TRBD1. This CDR3 has 14 residues. V was pared by 6 bases and J by 4 bases, with 8 bases of the junction left unmatched. Germline V CDR1 and CDR2: SNHLY, FYNNEI.

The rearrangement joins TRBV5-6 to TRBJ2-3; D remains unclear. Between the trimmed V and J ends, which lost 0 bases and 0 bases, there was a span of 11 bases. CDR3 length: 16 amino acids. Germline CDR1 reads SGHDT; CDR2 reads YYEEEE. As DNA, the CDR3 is TGTGCCAGCAGCTTGGAATGGGCCTCTAGCACAGATACGCAGTATTTT. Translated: CASSLEWASSTDTQYF.

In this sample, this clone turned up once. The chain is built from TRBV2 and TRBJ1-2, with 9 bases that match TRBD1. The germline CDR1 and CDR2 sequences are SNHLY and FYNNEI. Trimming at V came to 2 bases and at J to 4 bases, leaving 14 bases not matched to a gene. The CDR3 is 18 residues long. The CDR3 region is CASSERSQTGTGFYGYTF. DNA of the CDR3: TGTGCCAGCAGTGAAAGGAGCCAAACCGGGACAGGGTTCTATGGCTACACCTTC. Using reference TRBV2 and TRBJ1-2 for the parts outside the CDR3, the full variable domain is EPEVTQTPSHQVTQMGQEVILRCVPISNHLYFYWYRQILGQKVEFLVSFYNNEISEKSEIFDDQFSVERPDGSNFTLKIRSTKLEDSAMYFCASSERSQTGTGFYGYTFGSGTRLTVV.

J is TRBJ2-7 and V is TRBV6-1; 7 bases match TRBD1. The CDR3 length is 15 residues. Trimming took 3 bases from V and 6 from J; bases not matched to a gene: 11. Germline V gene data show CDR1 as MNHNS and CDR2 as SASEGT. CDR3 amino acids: CASSDILLTGFEQYV. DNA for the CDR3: TGTGCCAGCAGTGACATTTTACTGACAGGGTTCGAGCAGTACGTC.

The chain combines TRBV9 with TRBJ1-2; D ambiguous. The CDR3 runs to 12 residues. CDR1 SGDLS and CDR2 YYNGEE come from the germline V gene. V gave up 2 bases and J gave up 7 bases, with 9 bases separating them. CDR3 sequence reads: CASSVAGGGYTF. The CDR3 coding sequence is TGTGCCAGCAGCGTGGCAGGTGGTGGCTACACCTTC.

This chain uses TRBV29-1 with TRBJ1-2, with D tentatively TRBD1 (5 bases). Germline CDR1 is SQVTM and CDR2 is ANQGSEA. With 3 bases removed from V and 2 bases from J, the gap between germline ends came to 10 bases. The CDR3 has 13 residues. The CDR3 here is CSVDQGKNYGYTF. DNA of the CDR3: TGCAGCGTTGATCAGGGTAAGAACTATGGCTACACCTTC.

CDR3 sequence: CASSEAGGSYEQYV. The CDR3 DNA reads TGTGCCAGCAGTGAAGCCGGGGGATCCTACGAGCAGTACGTC. This rearrangement joins TRBV2 to TRBJ2-7, with D possibly matching TRBD2 (6 bases). This CDR3 region has 14 residues. V lost 0 bases, J lost 1 base, and 7 bases lay in between. The germline V gene encodes CDR1 SNHLY and CDR2 FYNNEI.

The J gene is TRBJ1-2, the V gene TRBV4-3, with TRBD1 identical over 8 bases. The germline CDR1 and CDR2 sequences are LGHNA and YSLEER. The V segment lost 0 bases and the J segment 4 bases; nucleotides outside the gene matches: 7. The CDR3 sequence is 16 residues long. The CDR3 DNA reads TGCGCCAGCAGCCAAGATCTATCCGGACAGGGCTATGGCTACACCTTC. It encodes CASSQDLSGQGYGYTF.

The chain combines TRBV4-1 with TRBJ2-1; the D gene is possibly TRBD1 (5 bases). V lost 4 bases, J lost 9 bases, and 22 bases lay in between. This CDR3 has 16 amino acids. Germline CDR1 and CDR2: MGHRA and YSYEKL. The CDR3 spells CASSPALGARGTEQFF. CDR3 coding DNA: TGCGCCAGCAGCCCAGCCTTAGGGGCTAGAGGTACTGAGCAGTTCTTC.